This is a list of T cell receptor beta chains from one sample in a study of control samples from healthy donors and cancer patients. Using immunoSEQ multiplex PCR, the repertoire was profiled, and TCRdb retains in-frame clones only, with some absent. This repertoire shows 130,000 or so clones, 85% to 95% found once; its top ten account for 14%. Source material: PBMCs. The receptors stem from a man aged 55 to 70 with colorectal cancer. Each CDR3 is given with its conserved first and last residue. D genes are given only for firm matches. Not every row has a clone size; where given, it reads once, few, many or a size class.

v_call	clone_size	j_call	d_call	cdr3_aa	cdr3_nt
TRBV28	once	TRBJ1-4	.	CASSLWAGSTNEKLFF	TGTGCCAGCAGTTTATGGGCAGGGTCTACTAATGAAAAACTGTTTTTT
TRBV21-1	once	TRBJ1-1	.	CASSKEDRGVNTEAFF	TGTGCCAGCAGCAAAGAAGATAGAGGGGTCAACACTGAAGCTTTCTTT
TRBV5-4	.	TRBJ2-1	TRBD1	CASSQDRGTYNEQFF	TGTGCCAGCAGCCAAGACAGGGGCACCTACAATGAGCAGTTCTTC
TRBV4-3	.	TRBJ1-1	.	CASSTGYAVNTEAFF	TGCGCCAGCAGCACAGGCTATGCAGTGAACACTGAAGCTTTCTTT
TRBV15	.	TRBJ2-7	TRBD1	CATSRGVQGDYEQYF	TGTGCCACCAGCAGAGGGGTACAGGGGGACTACGAGCAGTACTTC
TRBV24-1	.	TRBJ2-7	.	CATSDPRDKYYEQYF	TGTGCCACCAGTGATCCCCGGGACAAATACTACGAGCAGTACTTC
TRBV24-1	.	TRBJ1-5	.	CATSDPGGNQPQHF	TGTGCCACCAGTGACCCTGGGGGCAATCAGCCCCAGCATTTT
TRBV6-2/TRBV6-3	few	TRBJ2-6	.	CASSYYSLRGANVLTF	TGTGCCAGCAGTTACTATAGCCTTCGTGGGGCCAACGTCCTGACTTTC
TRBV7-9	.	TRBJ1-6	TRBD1	CASSFQGQGDYNSPLHF	TGTGCCAGCAGCTTCCAAGGACAGGGGGACTATAATTCACCCCTCCACTTT
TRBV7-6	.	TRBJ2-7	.	CASSLYGGSYEQYF	TGTGCCAGCAGCTTATACGGGGGCTCCTACGAGCAGTACTTC
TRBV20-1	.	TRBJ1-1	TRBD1	CSARTGTEAFF	TGCAGTGCCAGGACAGGCACTGAAGCTTTCTTT
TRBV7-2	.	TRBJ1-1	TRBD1	CASSPGQGGTTEAFF	TGTGCCAGCAGCCCCGGACAGGGAGGTACTACTGAAGCTTTCTTT
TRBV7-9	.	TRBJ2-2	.	CASSLVAGYTGELFF	TGTGCCAGCAGCTTAGTAGCAGGGTACACCGGGGAGCTGTTTTTT
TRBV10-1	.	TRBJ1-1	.	CASSPRRGNTEAFF	TGCGCCAGCAGTCCTAGAAGGGGGAACACTGAAGCTTTCTTT
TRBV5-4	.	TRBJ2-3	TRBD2	CASSSGLAGGIDTQYF	TGTGCCAGCAGCTCAGGACTAGCGGGTGGGATAGATACGCAGTATTTT
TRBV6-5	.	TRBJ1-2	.	CASSYGGNYGYTF	TGTGCCAGCAGTTACGGGGGGAACTATGGCTACACCTTC
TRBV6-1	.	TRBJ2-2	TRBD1	CASSEHRGSSRVTGELFF	TGTGCCAGCAGTGAACACAGGGGAAGTTCCCGAGTCACCGGGGAGCTGTTTTTT
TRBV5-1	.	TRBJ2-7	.	CASSLDRASAEQYF	TGCGCCAGCAGCTTGGATAGGGCTTCAGCTGAGCAGTACTTC
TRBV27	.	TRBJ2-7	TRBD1	CASSPSGTGRTEQYF	TGTGCCAGCAGTCCTTCCGGGACAGGGCGTACGGAGCAGTACTTC
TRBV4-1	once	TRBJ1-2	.	CASSHTGSGLNGYTF	TGCGCCAGCAGCCACACAGGGAGCGGGCTTAATGGCTACACCTTC
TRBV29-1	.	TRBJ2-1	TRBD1	CSVQFQDRGRFINEQFF	TGCAGCGTTCAATTCCAAGACAGGGGGCGCTTTATCAATGAGCAGTTCTTC
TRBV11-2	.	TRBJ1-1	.	CASSLVGGRGTEAFF	TGTGCCAGCAGCTTAGTAGGGGGGAGGGGCACTGAAGCTTTCTTT
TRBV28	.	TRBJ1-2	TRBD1	CASRTGGNYGYTF	TGTGCCAGCAGAACAGGGGGCAACTATGGCTACACCTTC
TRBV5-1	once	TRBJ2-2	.	CASSLGTTNTGELFF	TGCGCCAGCAGCTTAGGGACAACGAACACCGGGGAGCTGTTTTTT
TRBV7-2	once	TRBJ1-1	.	CASIGRRGSTEAFF	TGTGCCAGTATAGGTCGAAGGGGATCCACTGAAGCTTTCTTT
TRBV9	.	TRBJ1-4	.	CASSVASRTNEKLFF	TGTGCCAGCAGCGTAGCGAGTCGGACTAATGAAAAACTGTTTTTT
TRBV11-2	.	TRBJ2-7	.	CASSLAYEQYF	TGTGCCAGCAGCCTGGCCTACGAGCAGTACTTC
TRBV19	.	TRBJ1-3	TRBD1	CASSMDRGPGNTIYF	TGTGCCAGTAGTATGGACAGGGGCCCTGGAAACACCATATATTTT
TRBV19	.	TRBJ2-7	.	CASSIGAGHSYEQYF	TGTGCCAGTAGTATAGGGGCAGGCCACTCCTACGAGCAGTACTTC
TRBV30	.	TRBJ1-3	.	CAWKWSGNTIYF	TGTGCCTGGAAATGGTCTGGAAACACCATATATTTT
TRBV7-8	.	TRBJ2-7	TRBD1	CASSLPPWTGDSYEQYF	TGTGCCAGCAGCTTACCCCCCTGGACAGGGGACAGCTACGAGCAGTACTTC
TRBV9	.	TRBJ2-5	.	CASSPYPGGQGGSETQYF	TGTGCCAGCAGCCCCTACCCAGGGGGGCAGGGGGGGAGCGAGACCCAGTACTTC
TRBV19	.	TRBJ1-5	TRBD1	CASSIRQGLYNQPQHF	TGTGCCAGTAGTATACGACAGGGTCTTTATAATCAGCCCCAGCATTTT
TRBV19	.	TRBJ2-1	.	CASSHPRTAISYNEQFF	TGTGCCAGTAGCCACCCCCGGACAGCCATCTCCTACAATGAGCAGTTCTTC
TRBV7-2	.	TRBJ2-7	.	CASSLAAGAFNEQYF	TGTGCCAGCAGCTTAGCTGCGGGGGCTTTTAACGAGCAGTACTTC
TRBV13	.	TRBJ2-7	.	CASSLRPGEQYF	TGTGCCAGCAGCTTGAGGCCGGGGGAGCAGTACTTC
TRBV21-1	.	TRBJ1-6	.	CASSRREGKSPLHF	TGTGCCAGCAGCCGTCGTGAGGGGAAATCACCCCTCCACTTT
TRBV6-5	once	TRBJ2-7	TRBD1	CASRLGTAYEQYF	TGTGCCAGCAGACTCGGGACAGCCTACGAGCAGTACTTC
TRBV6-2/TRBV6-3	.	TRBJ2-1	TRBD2	CASSRVMTSGYNEQFF	TGTGCCAGCAGTAGGGTAATGACTAGCGGTTACAATGAGCAGTTCTTC
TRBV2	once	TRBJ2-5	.	CASRAQGETQYF	TGTGCCAGCAGGGCCCAGGGAGAGACCCAGTACTTC
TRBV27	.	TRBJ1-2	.	CASSLRAAQEGYTF	TGTGCCAGCAGTTTAAGGGCGGCTCAGGAGGGCTACACCTTC
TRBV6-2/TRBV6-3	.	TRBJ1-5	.	CASSAGAPVQPQHF	TGTGCCAGCAGTGCCGGGGCACCGGTTCAGCCCCAGCATTTT
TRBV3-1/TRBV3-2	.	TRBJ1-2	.	CASSQDSSGGDGYTF	TGTGCCAGCAGCCAAGATTCGTCCGGGGGTGATGGCTACACCTTC
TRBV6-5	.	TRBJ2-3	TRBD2	CASSSRLARGADTQYF	TGTGCCAGCAGTTCTAGACTAGCGAGGGGGGCAGATACGCAGTATTTT
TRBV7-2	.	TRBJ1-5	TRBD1	CASSRQGGNQPQHF	TGTGCCAGCAGCAGACAGGGGGGGAATCAGCCCCAGCATTTT
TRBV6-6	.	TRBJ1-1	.	CASSQQDTEAFF	TGTGCCAGCAGTCAACAGGATACTGAAGCTTTCTTT
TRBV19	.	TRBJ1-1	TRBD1	CAIRGQGDTEAFF	TGTGCCATCAGGGGACAGGGAGACACTGAAGCTTTCTTT
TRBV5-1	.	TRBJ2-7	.	CASSGGGTVTYEQYF	TGCGCCAGCAGCGGCGGTGGGACGGTGACCTACGAGCAGTACTTC
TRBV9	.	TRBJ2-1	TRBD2	CASSVGLAEQGEQFF	TGTGCCAGCAGCGTAGGACTAGCGGAACAGGGTGAGCAGTTCTTC
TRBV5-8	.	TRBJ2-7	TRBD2	CASSYGRGDYEQYF	TGTGCCAGCAGTTACGGACGGGGGGACTACGAGCAGTACTTC
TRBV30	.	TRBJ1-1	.	CAWSVQVNTEAFF	TGTGCCTGGAGTGTACAAGTCAACACTGAAGCTTTCTTT
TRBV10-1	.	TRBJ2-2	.	CASSEGGSAGELFF	TGCGCCAGCAGTGAAGGTGGATCGGCCGGGGAGCTGTTTTTT
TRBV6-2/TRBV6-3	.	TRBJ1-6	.	CASSYARPPTPLHF	TGTGCCAGCAGTTACGCTCGGCCGCCGACACCCCTCCACTTT
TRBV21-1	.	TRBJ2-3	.	CASSTGTAGATDTQYF	TGTGCCAGCAGCACGGGGACGGCGGGAGCCACAGATACGCAGTATTTT
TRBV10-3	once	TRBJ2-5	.	CATQETQYF	TGTGCCACACAAGAGACCCAGTACTTC
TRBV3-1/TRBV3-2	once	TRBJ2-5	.	CASSGGGVDRRKETQYF	TGTGCCAGCAGCGGGGGAGGAGTGGACAGAAGAAAAGAGACCCAGTACTTC
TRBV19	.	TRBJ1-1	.	CASSIDWRLVAFF	TGTGCCAGTAGTATAGATTGGAGACTCGTGGCTTTCTTT
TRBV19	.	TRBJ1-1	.	CATSLGVSEAFF	TGTGCCACTAGCCTTGGGGTATCTGAAGCTTTCTTT
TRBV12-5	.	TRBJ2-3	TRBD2	CASGLALTSGGADTQYF	TGTGCTAGTGGTTTGGCCCTGACTAGCGGGGGGGCAGATACGCAGTATTTT